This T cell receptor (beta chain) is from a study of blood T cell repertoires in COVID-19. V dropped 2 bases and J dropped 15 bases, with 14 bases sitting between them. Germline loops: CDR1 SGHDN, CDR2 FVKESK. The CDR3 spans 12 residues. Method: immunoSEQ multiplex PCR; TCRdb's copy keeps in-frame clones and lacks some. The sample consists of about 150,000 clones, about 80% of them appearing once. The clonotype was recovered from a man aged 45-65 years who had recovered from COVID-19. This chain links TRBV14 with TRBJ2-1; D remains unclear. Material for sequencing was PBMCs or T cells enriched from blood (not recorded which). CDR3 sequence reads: CASSQQTSRRFF. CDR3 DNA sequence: TGTGCCAGCAGCCAACAGACCTCGCGGAGGTTCTTC.